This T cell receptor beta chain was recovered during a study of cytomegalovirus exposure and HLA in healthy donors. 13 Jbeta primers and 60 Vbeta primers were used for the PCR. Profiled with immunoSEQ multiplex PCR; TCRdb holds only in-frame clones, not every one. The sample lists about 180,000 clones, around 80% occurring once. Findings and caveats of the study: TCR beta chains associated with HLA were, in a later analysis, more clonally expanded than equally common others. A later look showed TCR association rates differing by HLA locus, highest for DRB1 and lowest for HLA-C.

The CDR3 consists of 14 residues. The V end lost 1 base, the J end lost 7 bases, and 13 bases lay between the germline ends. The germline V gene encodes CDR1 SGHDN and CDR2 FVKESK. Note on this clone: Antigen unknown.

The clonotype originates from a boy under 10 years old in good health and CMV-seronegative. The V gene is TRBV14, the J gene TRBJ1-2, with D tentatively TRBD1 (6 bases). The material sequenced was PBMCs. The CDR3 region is CASSQGQVPLGYTF. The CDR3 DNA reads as TGTGCCAGCAGCCAAGGACAGGTCCCTCTTGGCTACACCTTC.